This TCR beta chain is drawn from a study of blood T cell repertoires in COVID-19. In the study overall: Donors in the United States, Italy and Spain gave samples during acute or convalescent COVID-19. Nucleic acid was either cDNA or gDNA, and it came from T cells, B-cell-depleted T cells, or PBMCs.

The V segment lost 0 bases and the J segment 0 bases; nucleotides outside the gene matches: 16. This CDR3 region has 20 residues. Germline V gives CDR1 LGHNT, CDR2 FRNRAP. Original processing notes: Nucleated cell counts were estimated from reference gene primer amplification. TCRdb's copy holds only in-frame clones and misses some; the assay was immunoSEQ multiplex PCR. V and J calls and clone size are copied from that table; D and trimming were computed from the DNA. The repertoire has about 260,000 clones, roughly 86% of them found once; the top ten carry about 10%. Specimen: peripheral blood. This clonotype was sampled from a man between 40 and 49 years old who had recovered from COVID-19. The chain uses TRBV12-5 and TRBJ1-1; TRBD1 aligns across 7 bases. CDR3 in DNA: TGTGCTAGTGGTTTGGTACCGGGGGACAGCTTAAACCCAATGAACACTGAAGCTTTCTTT. Translating it yields CASGLVPGDSLNPMNTEAFF.